This TCR beta chain was captured in a study of CD8 T cells in ankylosing spondylitis. Researchers built TCR beta libraries using quantitative 5'-RACE with molecular barcodes. From the 5' RACE reads, TCRdb called clonotypes with MiXCR, one entry per CDR3 protein. This sample has more than 650,000 distinct CDR3 sequences, with approximately 10% found just once. This clonotype was seen a few times. Its antigen is unidentified. Points from the study as a whole: For ankylosing spondylitis blood, a TCR beta motif of under 10 highly homologous variants appeared characteristic. Some motif variants had been reported before (in reactive arthritis synovial fluid and blood).

Germline-derived CDR1 and CDR2 are DFQATT and SNEGSKA (reference sequence). Germline trimming cut 5 bases from V and 3 bases from J; bases unmatched to any gene: 5. This CDR3 has 14 residues. The clonotype comes from a male donor with ankylosing spondylitis. This chain joins TRBV20-1 and TRBJ2-5; 11 bases are a match to TRBD2. Sequencing used blood, either unsorted or a sorted T cell fraction (not recorded which). The CDR3 DNA reads as TGCAGTGCTCTTTTGGGACTAGCGGAAGAGACCCAGTACTTC. Residues: CSALLGLAEETQYF.